A single sample gave rise to the 28 T cell receptor beta chains below, sequenced in a study of blood T cells in healthy people across ages. Using a J-beta primer mix together with a sample-barcoded 5' primer, a second PCR was run for roughly 6 to 12 cycles. TCRdb re-analysed the 5' RACE reads in MiXCR, keeping a single row per CDR3 protein. The sample lists 1.5 million to 2 million distinct CDR3 sequences, around half occurring once. Sequenced material: blood. The receptors here all came from a woman in her thirties or forties in good health.

This chain connects TRBV20-1 to TRBJ1-4; D unclear. The germline CDR1 and CDR2 sequences are DFQATT and SNEGSKA (reference sequence). CDR3 size: 11 residues. The V end was cut by 6 bases, the J end by 8 bases, with 10 bases between. CDR3 DNA: TGCAGTGCAACCGGAGGGGAAAAACTGTTTTTT. Amino acid sequence: CSATGGEKLFF.

V and J are TRBV20-1 and TRBJ1-2; D remains unclear. Germline V gene data show CDR1 as DFQATT and CDR2 as SNEGSKA (reference sequence). V was trimmed by 3 bases and J by 0 bases, leaving 11 bases between them. The CDR3 loop spans 14 amino acids. CDR3 residues: CSARDDRANYGYTF. The CDR3 region has the DNA TGCAGTGCTAGGGATGACCGAGCTAACTATGGCTACACCTTC.

This clonotype has a handful of counts. CDR3 sequence (DNA): TGCAGCGTTGGTCACGGTTCCTACGAGCAGTACTTC. Protein sequence: CSVGHGSYEQYF. The rearrangement joins TRBV29-1 to TRBJ2-7; no reliable D call. Germline loops: CDR1 SQVTM, CDR2 ANQGSEA. The CDR3 loop spans 12 amino acids. Trimming took 4 bases from V and 1 from J, leaving 8 bases between them.

This clonotype was seen a handful of times. The chain combines TRBV12-3 or TRBV12-4 with TRBJ2-6, with TRBD1 identical over 10 bases. The ends lost 1 base at V and 0 bases at J; junction bases unmatched: 6. The CDR3 consists of 19 residues. The CDR3 DNA follows: TGTGCCAGCAGTTTAGGTCTGGGACAGGGGAGCTCTGGGGCCAACGTCCTGACTTTC. This encodes CASSLGLGQGSSGANVLTF.

This clonotype appeared a few times. This chain joins TRBV20-1 and TRBJ2-1, with 9 bases matching TRBD2. Germline V gene sequence: CDR1 DFQATT, CDR2 SNEGSKA (reference sequence). CDR3 length equals 16 residues. The J segment lost 1 base and the V segment lost 1 base, leaving 5 bases of the junction unmatched. The CDR3 DNA follows: TGCAGTGCTAGAGTTTTCGCGGGGGGGTCCTACAATGAGCAGTTCTTC. Its translation: CSARVFAGGSYNEQFF.

The sample holds a few counts of this clonotype. The gene calls are TRBV12-3 or TRBV12-4 and TRBJ1-2; unclear D gene. This CDR3 has 16 residues. V was shortened by 3 bases and J by 4 bases, with 18 bases between the two germline ends. Here the CDR3 DNA reads TGTGCCAGCAGTTTCAGTATCCAGCCCTCATTCTATGGCTACACCTTC. Its translation is CASSFSIQPSFYGYTF.

In this sample, this clonotype turned up many times. This rearrangement joins TRBV3-1 to TRBJ2-7, with no clear D. Looked up from germline, CDR1 is LGHDT and CDR2 is YNNKEL (reference sequence). There are 12 residues in the CDR3. Between the trimmed V and J ends, which lost 0 bases and 7 bases, there was a span of 7 bases. DNA of the CDR3: TGTGCCAGCAGCCAAGAGTGGGGAGAGCAGTACTTC. Translated, it gives CASSQEWGEQYF.

The chain carries TRBV5-1 and TRBJ2-1, with 14 bases matching TRBD2. V was pared by 0 bases and J by 0 bases, with 5 bases of the junction left unmatched. The V gene's germline CDR1 is SGHRS and CDR2 YFSETQ. This CDR3 has 19 amino acids. Here the CDR3 reads CASSLGGLAGASSYNEQFF. CDR3 nucleotides: TGCGCCAGCAGCTTGGGGGGACTAGCGGGGGCATCCTCCTACAATGAGCAGTTCTTC.

The CDR3 here is CASSSQQGANNEQFF. CDR3 bases: TGTGCCAGCAGCTCACAACAGGGGGCCAACAATGAGCAGTTCTTC. The chain employs TRBV7-2 and TRBJ2-1, with 9 bases aligning to TRBD1. V dropped 4 bases and J dropped 5; count of bases not matched to a gene: 6. Germline CDR1 SGHTA, CDR2 FQGNSA. The CDR3 is 15 amino acids. The full variable domain, in which reference TRBV7-2 and TRBJ2-1 provide the parts outside the CDR3, is GAGVSQSPSNKVTEKGKDVELRCDPISGHTALYWYRQSLGQGLEFLIYFQGNSAPDKSGLPSDRFSAERTGGSVSTLTIQRTQQEDSAVYLCASSSQQGANNEQFFGPGTRLTVL.

This clonotype was counted only a few times. The rearrangement uses TRBV7-2 and TRBJ2-5; D not certain. The germline V gene encodes CDR1 SGHTA and CDR2 FQGNSA. The V gene lost 1 base and the J gene lost 2 bases, with 8 bases spanning the gap. The CDR3 is 14 amino acids. The CDR3 sequence is CASSLVPRQETQYF. CDR3 DNA: TGTGCCAGCAGCTTAGTCCCCAGGCAAGAGACCCAGTACTTC.

This clonotype was counted between two and nine times. V and J are TRBV7-9 and TRBJ2-7, with 12 bases identical to TRBD1. After removal of 7 bases from V and 6 bases from J, the junction contained 13 bases not matched to a gene. Germline lookup yields CDR1 SEHNR and CDR2 FQNEAQ (reference sequence). The CDR3 covers 16 residues. The CDR3 DNA sequence: TGTGCCAGCACCCAGCTTGTCGGGACAGGGGGCAGCGAGCAGTACTTC. Amino acids: CASTQLVGTGGSEQYF.

Only a few counts were recorded for this clonotype. The CDR3 region is CSASLSGSLAGNTDTQYF. CDR3 DNA: TGCAGTGCTAGTTTGTCGGGGTCGCTAGCGGGGAACACAGATACGCAGTATTTT. The chain couples TRBV20-1 to TRBJ2-3, with 9 positions matching TRBD2. Germline loops: CDR1 DFQATT, CDR2 SNEGSKA (reference sequence). Trimming at V came to 3 bases and at J to 2 bases, leaving 15 bases not matched to a gene. The CDR3 totals 18 residues.

J is TRBJ2-3 and V is TRBV20-1; a weak D match, TRBD2 (5 bases). Germline V gives CDR1 DFQATT, CDR2 SNEGSKA (reference sequence). The CDR3 has 13 residues. V gave up 5 bases and J gave up 4 bases, with 13 bases separating them. The CDR3 here is CSAFPLGSDTQYF. Here the CDR3 DNA reads TGCAGTGCTTTTCCACTAGGCTCAGATACGCAGTATTTT.

The table lists this clonotype with a few counts. J is TRBJ2-1 and V is TRBV20-1; TRBD1 agrees at 10 bases. CDR3 length equals 12 residues. CDR1 DFQATT and CDR2 SNEGSKA come from the germline V gene (reference sequence). The CDR3 DNA follows: TGCAGCTCGGACAGGGGGTACAATGAGCAGTTCTTC. Translation gives CSSDRGYNEQFF.

This rearrangement joins TRBV24-1 to TRBJ2-5, with D uncertain. The CDR3 is 14 amino acids. CDR1 is KGHDR, CDR2 SFDVKD, per germline. The V and J ends lost 4 bases and 2 bases respectively, with 10 bases between them. The CDR3 reads CATSEPDGQETQYF. The CDR3 nucleotides are TGTGCCACCAGTGAACCCGACGGACAAGAGACCCAGTACTTC.

The rearrangement links TRBV9 to TRBJ1-3; D remains unclear. This CDR3 region has 14 residues. The V end lost 3 bases, the J end lost 0 bases, and 7 bases lay between the germline ends. CDR1 and CDR2 (germline): SGDLS, YYNGEE. Here the CDR3 reads CASSGRGSGNTIYF. CDR3 bases: TGTGCCAGCAGCGGGCGCGGCTCTGGAAACACCATATATTTT.

This rearrangement joins TRBV7-2 to TRBJ2-1, with D tentatively TRBD2 (7 bases). The V end was cut by 2 bases, the J end by 3 bases, with 17 bases between. The CDR3 covers 17 residues. Germline V gene lookup returns CDR1 SGHTA and CDR2 FQGNSA. CDR3 sequence reads: CASSLRGGGVGYNEQFF. CDR3 coding DNA: TGTGCCAGCAGCTTAAGGGGGGGCGGGGTAGGCTACAATGAGCAGTTCTTC. Complete variable domain (other parts from reference TRBV7-2 and TRBJ2-1): GAGVSQSPSNKVTEKGKDVELRCDPISGHTALYWYRQSLGQGLEFLIYFQGNSAPDKSGLPSDRFSAERTGGSVSTLTIQRTQQEDSAVYLCASSLRGGGVGYNEQFFGPGTRLTVL.

The gene calls are TRBV28 and TRBJ1-1; D gene uncertain. The CDR3 sequence is 12 residues long. Trimming left V 6 bases short and J 0 bases short, with 5 bases between. The V gene's germline CDR1 is MDHEN and CDR2 SYDVKM. For the CDR3, the DNA is TGTGCCAGCAGAGATCTGAACACTGAAGCTTTCTTT. Translated: CASRDLNTEAFF. The full variable domain, in which reference TRBV28 and TRBJ1-1 provide the parts outside the CDR3, is DVKVTQSSRYLVKRTGEKVFLECVQDMDHENMFWYRQDPGLGLRLIYFSYDVKMKEKGDIPEGYSVSREKKERFSLILESASTNQTSMYLCASRDLNTEAFFGQGTRLTVV.

The rearrangement uses TRBV28 and TRBJ2-7; D is possibly TRBD2 (5 bases). The better agreement between TRBJ2-5 and the DNA end casts doubt on the J call. Per the germline V gene, CDR1 is MDHEN and CDR2 is SYDVKM. There are 14 residues in the CDR3. DNA for the CDR3: TGTGCCAGCACCCTATCACCCAAGCGGGAGACCCAGTACTTC. Its protein is CASTLSPKRETQYF.

The table lists this clonotype with a few counts. This chain links TRBV7-6 with TRBJ2-6; 8 nucleotides align to TRBD2. The CDR3 consists of 18 residues. Germline lookup yields CDR1 SGHVS and CDR2 FNYEAQ. The V segment lost 3 bases and the J segment 0 bases; nucleotides outside the gene matches: 7. The CDR3 region has the DNA TGTGCCAGCAGCTTTGGCGGGGGGCCGTTCTCTGGGGCCAACGTCCTGACTTTC. Translation gives CASSFGGGPFSGANVLTF.

J is TRBJ2-6 and V is TRBV7-2; a possible D gene is TRBD1 (5 bases). Between the trimmed V and J ends, which lost 5 bases and 3 bases, there was a span of 17 bases. Germline assignment: CDR1 SGHTA and CDR2 FQGNSA. CDR3 length equals 17 residues. CDR3 DNA: TGTGCCAGCAGCACCCAGGGTAGCCTTATTGGGGCCAACGTCCTGACTTTC. It yields the protein CASSTQGSLIGANVLTF.

This clonotype was seen only a few times. This sequence joins TRBV6-2 or TRBV6-3 and TRBJ2-1; D remains unclear. Germline V CDR1 and CDR2: MNHEY, SVGEGT. Between the trimmed V and J ends, which lost 8 bases and 2 bases, there was a span of 13 bases. This CDR3 has 14 amino acids. CDR3 nucleotide sequence: TGTGCCAGCTCCGTCGTAGGGCCCTACAATGAGCAGTTCTTC. Protein: CASSVVGPYNEQFF.

The chain joins TRBV6-5 to TRBJ1-5; a weak D match, TRBD1 (5 bases). Trimming shortened V by 6 bases and J by 9 bases, and 15 bases separated the two germline ends. Germline values: CDR1 MNHEY, CDR2 SVGAGI. The CDR3 is 13 amino acids. The CDR3 spells CASRVDPRGPQHF. In nucleotides, the CDR3 is TGTGCCAGCAGAGTGGATCCGAGGGGGCCCCAGCATTTT.

The rearrangement links TRBV6-8 to TRBJ2-6, with D perhaps matching TRBD1 or TRBD2 (6 bases each). The V gene's germline CDR1 is MNHGY and CDR2 SAAAGT. Trimming shortened V by 7 bases and J by 0 bases, and 19 bases separated the two germline ends. The CDR3 has 18 residues. The CDR3 sequence: CASTGADRPSSGANVLTF. DNA of the CDR3: TGTGCCAGCACGGGGGCAGATCGCCCGAGCTCTGGGGCCAACGTCCTGACTTTC.

The genes are TRBV6-2 or TRBV6-3 and TRBJ2-7; D is perhaps TRBD1 (5 bases). The last part of the DNA fits TRBJ2-5 better; the J call may be wrong. CDR1 MNHEY and CDR2 SVGEGT come from the germline V gene. This CDR3 has 13 amino acids. The CDR3 region has the DNA TGTGCCAGCAGGACCCATCAGGGAAAGACCCAGTACTTC. Translated, it gives CASRTHQGKTQYF.

This clonotype was counted between two and nine times. The rearrangement links TRBV7-2 to TRBJ1-6; D remains unclear. The CDR3 spans 15 residues. The V and J ends lost 2 bases and 14 bases respectively, with 19 bases between them. Germline V lookup: CDR1 SGHTA, CDR2 FQGNSA. The CDR3 loop reads CASSLLTRAVVTLHF. In DNA, the CDR3 is TGTGCCAGCAGCTTACTAACCCGAGCAGTCGTAACCCTCCACTTT.

V usage is TRBV20-1 and J usage is TRBJ2-2; 11 positions match TRBD2. V shed 5 bases, J shed 5 bases, and the junction held 7 bases outside the gene matches. This CDR3 region has 15 residues. Looked up from germline, CDR1 is DFQATT and CDR2 is SNEGSKA (reference sequence). CDR3 bases: TGCAGTGCTCATAGCGGGGGGGCAGGGACCGGGGAGCTGTTTTTT. It codes for CSAHSGGAGTGELFF.

This clonotype was counted between two and nine times. The V call is TRBV29-1, the J call TRBJ2-7; D is ambiguous. V was pared by 1 base and J by 5 bases, with 3 bases between. The CDR3 consists of 10 residues. Per germline, CDR1 SQVTM and CDR2 ANQGSEA. This CDR3 reads CSVEGDEQYF. The CDR3, as DNA: TGCAGCGTTGAAGGGGACGAGCAGTACTTC.